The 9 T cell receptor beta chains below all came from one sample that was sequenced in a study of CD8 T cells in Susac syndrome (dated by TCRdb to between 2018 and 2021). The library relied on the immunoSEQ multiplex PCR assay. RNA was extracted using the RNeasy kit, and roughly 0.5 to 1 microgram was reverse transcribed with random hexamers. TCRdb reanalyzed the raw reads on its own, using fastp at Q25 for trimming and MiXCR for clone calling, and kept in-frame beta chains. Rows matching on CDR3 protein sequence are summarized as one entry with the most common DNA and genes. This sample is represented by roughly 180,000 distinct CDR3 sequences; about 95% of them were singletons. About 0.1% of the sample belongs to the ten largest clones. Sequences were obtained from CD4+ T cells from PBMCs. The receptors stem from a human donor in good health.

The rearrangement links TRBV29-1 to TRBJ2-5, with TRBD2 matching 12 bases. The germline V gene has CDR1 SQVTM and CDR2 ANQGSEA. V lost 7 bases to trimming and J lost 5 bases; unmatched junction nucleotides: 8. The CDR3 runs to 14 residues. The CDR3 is CSAIGLAGTETQYF. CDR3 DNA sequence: TGCAGCGCCATAGGACTAGCGGGAACGGAGACCCAGTACTTC.

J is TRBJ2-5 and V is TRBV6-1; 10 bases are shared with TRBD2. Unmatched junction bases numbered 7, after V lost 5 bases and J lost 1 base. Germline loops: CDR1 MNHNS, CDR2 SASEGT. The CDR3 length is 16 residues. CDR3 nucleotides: TGTGCCAGCAGTCCCTTAGCGGGAGGCTCCCAAGAGACCCAGTACTTC. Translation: CASSPLAGGSQETQYF.

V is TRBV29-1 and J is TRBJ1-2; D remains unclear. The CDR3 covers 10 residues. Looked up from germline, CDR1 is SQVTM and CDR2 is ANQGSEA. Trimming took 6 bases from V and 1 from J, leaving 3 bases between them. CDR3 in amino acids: CSVLNYGYTF. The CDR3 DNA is TGCAGCGTCCTTAACTATGGCTACACCTTC.

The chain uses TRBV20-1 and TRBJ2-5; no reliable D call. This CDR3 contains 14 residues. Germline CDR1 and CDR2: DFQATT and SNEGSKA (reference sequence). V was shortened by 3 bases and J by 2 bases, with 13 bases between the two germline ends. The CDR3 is CSASGSLWQETQYF. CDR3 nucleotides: TGCAGTGCTAGTGGCTCCTTATGGCAAGAGACCCAGTACTTC.

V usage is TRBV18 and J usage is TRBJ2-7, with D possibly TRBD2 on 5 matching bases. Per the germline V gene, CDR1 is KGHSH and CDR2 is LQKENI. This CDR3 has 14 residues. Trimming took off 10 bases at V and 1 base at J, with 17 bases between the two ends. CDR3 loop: CATRTGSGSYEQYF. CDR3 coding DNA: TGTGCCACGCGGACGGGTTCGGGATCCTACGAGCAGTACTTC.

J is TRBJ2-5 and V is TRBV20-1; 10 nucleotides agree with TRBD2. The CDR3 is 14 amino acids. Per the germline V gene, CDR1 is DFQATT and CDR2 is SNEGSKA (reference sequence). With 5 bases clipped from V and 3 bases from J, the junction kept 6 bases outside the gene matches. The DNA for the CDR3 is TGCAGTGCTCTTCGGACTAGCGGTGAAGAGACCCAGTACTTC. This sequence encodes CSALRTSGEETQYF.

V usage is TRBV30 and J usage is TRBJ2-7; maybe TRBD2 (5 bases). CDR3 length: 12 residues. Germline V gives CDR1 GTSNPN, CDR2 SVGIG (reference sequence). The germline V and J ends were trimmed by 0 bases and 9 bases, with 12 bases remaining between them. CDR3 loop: CAWSVWRLRQYF. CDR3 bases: TGTGCCTGGAGTGTATGGAGGTTGAGGCAGTACTTC. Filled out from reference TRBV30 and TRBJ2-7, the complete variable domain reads SQTIHQWPATLVQPVGSPLSLECTVEGTSNPNLYWYRQAAGRGLQLLFYSVGIGQISSEVPQNLSASRPQDRQFILSSKKLLLSDSGFYLCAWSVWRLRQYFGPGTRLTVT.

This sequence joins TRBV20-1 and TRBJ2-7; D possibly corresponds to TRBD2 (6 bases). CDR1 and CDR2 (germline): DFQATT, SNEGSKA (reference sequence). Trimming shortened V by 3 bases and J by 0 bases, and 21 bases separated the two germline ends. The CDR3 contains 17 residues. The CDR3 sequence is CSARGTPFSLSSYEQYF. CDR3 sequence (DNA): TGCAGTGCTAGGGGGACTCCCTTTTCTTTGAGCTCCTACGAGCAGTACTTC.

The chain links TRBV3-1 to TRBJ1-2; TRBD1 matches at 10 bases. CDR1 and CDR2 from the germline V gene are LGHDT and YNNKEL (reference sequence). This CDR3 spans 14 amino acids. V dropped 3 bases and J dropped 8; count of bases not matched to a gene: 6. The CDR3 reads CASSHLTGGAGYTF. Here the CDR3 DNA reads TGTGCCAGCAGCCACCTGACAGGGGGCGCGGGCTACACCTTC.